The present TCR beta chain was sequenced within a study of T cells in Graves' hyperthyroidism and ophthalmopathy. Study-level information: Specimen type is peripheral blood, collected at initial diagnosis prior to any treatment.

RNA transcripts provided the source from which TCR beta CDR3 regions were amplified. HTBI primers drove first-round RT-PCR of the TCR CDR3. TCRdb re-analysed the multiplex PCR reads in MiXCR, keeping a single row per CDR3 protein. Among roughly 720,000 distinct CDR3 sequences listed, 17% were seen once. Comments on this clonotype: Its specificity is not known.

If no ophthalmopathy progression occurred within 18 months, Graves' hyperthyroidism was stable. In patients aged 18 to 65, hyperthyroidism was newly diagnosed, with duration under 2 months. General observations from the study: Most thyroid-expanded clonotypes above 0.001 were also found in blood.

Looked up from germline, CDR1 is DFQATT and CDR2 is SNEGSKA (reference sequence). Trimming stripped 5 bases from V and 5 bases from J, with 16 bases between. The CDR3 is 14 residues long. The chain joins TRBV20-1 to TRBJ2-1; tentative D call: TRBD2 (6 bases). This receptor was identified in a man aged 50 to 59 with Graves' hyperthyroidism. Input material: blood. CDR3 sequence reads: CSASWGTSHNEQFF. The CDR3 DNA sequence: TGCAGTGCTTCCTGGGGGACTTCTCACAATGAGCAGTTCTTC.